These T cell receptor beta chains were read from a single sample in a study of low-dose radiotherapy and immunotherapy resistance in tumors. TCRdb ran MiXCR on the reads and lists one entry per CDR3 protein. The table records more than 85,000 distinct CDR3 sequences, 9.4% of them present only once. The sequences come from PBMCs, collected before treatment. The receptors come from a male donor with prostate cancer. Both conserved end residues are part of each CDR3. D genes are given only for firm matches. Some rows have no size entry. The others give once, few or many, or a class for an expanded clone.

length: 14; size: many; J: TRBJ1-5; V: TRBV28; D: .; DNA: TGTGCCAGCAGTTTCATGGGGGGGGGTCAGCCCCAGCATTTT; CDR3: CASSFMGGGQPQHF
length: 13; size: many; J: TRBJ1-5; V: TRBV19; D: TRBD1; DNA: TGTGCCAGTACCGGATCAGGGGGGCAGCCCCAGCATTTT; CDR3: CASTGSGGQPQHF
length: 14; size: many; J: TRBJ2-7; V: TRBV20-1; D: TRBD2; DNA: TGCAGTGCTAGGTCGGCTAGCGGAACGAACGAGCAGTACTTC; CDR3: CSARSASGTNEQYF
length: 17; size: many; J: TRBJ2-1; V: TRBV6-2/TRBV6-3; D: TRBD2; DNA: TGTGCCAGCAGTTACTCACTACTAGCGGGACGTACGAATGAGCAGTTCTTC; CDR3: CASSYSLLAGRTNEQFF
length: 14; size: many; J: TRBJ1-5; V: TRBV10-3; D: .; DNA: TGTGCCATCAGCGACGGGACGGACAATCAGCCCCAGCATTTT; CDR3: CAISDGTDNQPQHF
length: 14; size: .; J: TRBJ1-1; V: TRBV30; D: .; DNA: TGTGCCTGGAGAGCAACCGTCTTGAACACTGAAGCTTTCTTT; CDR3: CAWRATVLNTEAFF
length: 15; size: many; J: TRBJ1-5; V: TRBV5-5; D: .; DNA: TGTGCCAGCAGCCCCCAAATGTATAGCAATCAGCCCCAGCATTTT; CDR3: CASSPQMYSNQPQHF
length: 13; size: .; J: TRBJ2-7; V: TRBV4-3; D: TRBD2; DNA: TGCGCCAGCAGCCCCGAGCGGGGATCTGAGCAGTACTTC; CDR3: CASSPERGSEQYF
length: 13; size: many; J: TRBJ1-2; V: TRBV20-1; D: .; DNA: TGCAGTGCACCGATTCAGGCCAACTATGGCTACACCTTC; CDR3: CSAPIQANYGYTF
length: 16; size: many; J: TRBJ2-1; V: TRBV11-1; D: TRBD2; DNA: TGTGCCAGCAGCGAAACTAGCGGGCGTACCTACAATGAGCAGTTCTTC; CDR3: CASSETSGRTYNEQFF
length: 15; size: many; J: TRBJ2-7; V: TRBV7-6; D: .; DNA: TGTGCCAGCAGCCCCGCGGGACGAAACCGTATGGAGCAGTACTTC; CDR3: CASSPAGRNRMEQYF
length: 16; size: many; J: TRBJ2-1; V: TRBV3-1; D: TRBD2; DNA: TGTGCCAGCAGCCAAGGGGGACTAGCGGGAGAAAGAGAGCAGTTCTTC; CDR3: CASSQGGLAGEREQFF
length: 15; size: many; J: TRBJ2-5; V: TRBV7-6; D: TRBD2; DNA: TGTGCCAGCAGCTTAGGGACTAGCGGACAAGAGACCCAGTACTTC; CDR3: CASSLGTSGQETQYF
length: 11; size: .; J: TRBJ2-5; V: TRBV27; D: .; DNA: TGTGCCAGCAGTTTAGTTGAGACCCAGTACTTC; CDR3: CASSLVETQYF
length: 15; size: many; J: TRBJ2-3; V: TRBV20-1; D: TRBD2; DNA: TGCAGTGCTAGACTCCTAGCGGGGTCTATAGATACGCAGTATTTT; CDR3: CSARLLAGSIDTQYF
length: 13; size: many; J: TRBJ2-7; V: TRBV14; D: .; DNA: TGTGCCAGCAGCCCTTTCATGGACGGCGAGCAGTACTTC; CDR3: CASSPFMDGEQYF
length: 13; size: many; J: TRBJ1-1; V: TRBV20-1; D: .; DNA: TGCAGTGCTAGAGCCCTAGATCCTGAAGGGGCTTTCTTT; CDR3: CSARALDPEGAFF
length: 15; size: many; J: TRBJ2-1; V: TRBV28; D: TRBD2; DNA: TGTGCCAGCAGTTGGACTAGCCGTGATCGGAATGAGCAGTTCTTC; CDR3: CASSWTSRDRNEQFF
length: 15; size: many; J: TRBJ2-1; V: TRBV19; D: .; DNA: TGTGCCAGTAGTATTGATGGTAGGGGGGGCTATGAGCAGTTCTTC; CDR3: CASSIDGRGGYEQFF
length: 14; size: many; J: TRBJ2-2; V: TRBV7-2; D: .; DNA: TGTGCCAGCAGCTTAGGACTATCCACCGGGGAGCTGTTTTTT; CDR3: CASSLGLSTGELFF
length: 13; size: many; J: TRBJ2-1; V: TRBV14; D: .; DNA: TGTGCCAGCAGCCAAGCGCGGTACAATGAGCAGTTCTTC; CDR3: CASSQARYNEQFF
length: 15; size: many; J: TRBJ2-1; V: TRBV27; D: .; DNA: TGTGCCAGTGGACCCGGCGGACTCGTTTACAATGAGCAGTTCTTC; CDR3: CASGPGGLVYNEQFF
length: 14; size: many; J: TRBJ1-4; V: TRBV15; D: TRBD1; DNA: TGTGCCACCAGCAGCAACCCCAGGGGGGGCGAACTGTTTTTT; CDR3: CATSSNPRGGELFF
length: 14; size: many; J: TRBJ2-1; V: TRBV6-4; D: TRBD2; DNA: TGTGCCAGCAGAAGACTAGCGGGAACGAATGAGCAGTTCTTC; CDR3: CASRRLAGTNEQFF
length: 12; size: many; J: TRBJ2-1; V: TRBV5-1; D: .; DNA: TGCGCCAGCAGCTTGGCTCTCAATGAGCAGTTCTTC; CDR3: CASSLALNEQFF
length: 12; size: many; J: TRBJ2-1; V: TRBV2; D: TRBD1; DNA: TGTGCCAGCAGCGACAGGGGAATGGGGCAGTTCTTC; CDR3: CASSDRGMGQFF
length: 14; size: many; J: TRBJ2-7; V: TRBV7-2; D: .; DNA: TGTGCCAGCAACCTCGGGGACGGCCCCTACGAGCAGTACTTC; CDR3: CASNLGDGPYEQYF
length: 14; size: many; J: TRBJ2-7; V: TRBV7-6; D: .; DNA: TGTGCCAGCAGCCGCGGCACAGGGAATCGCGAGCAGTACTTC; CDR3: CASSRGTGNREQYF
length: 15; size: many; J: TRBJ2-3; V: TRBV29-1; D: .; DNA: TGCAGCCCCTGTTGGGGGGCTAGAGGCACAGATACGCAGTATTTT; CDR3: CSPCWGARGTDTQYF
length: 15; size: many; J: TRBJ1-2; V: TRBV30; D: TRBD1; DNA: TGTGCCTGGGTAGACAGGGGGCCGTACCGGAATGGCTACACCTTC; CDR3: CAWVDRGPYRNGYTF
length: 15; size: many; J: TRBJ2-1; V: TRBV29-1; D: .; DNA: TGCAGCGTTGAAGGCGGGAAAGGGTCCTACAATGAGCAGTTCTTC; CDR3: CSVEGGKGSYNEQFF
length: 16; size: many; J: TRBJ1-1; V: TRBV6-5; D: .; DNA: TGTGCCAGCAGTTACTCGAGTTTGCAGGGATGGACTGAAGCTTTCTTT; CDR3: CASSYSSLQGWTEAFF
length: 15; size: many; J: TRBJ1-1; V: TRBV12-3/TRBV12-4; D: .; DNA: TGTGCCAGCAGCCCACCGGGACGGTTGAACACTGAAGCTTTCTTT; CDR3: CASSPPGRLNTEAFF
length: 16; size: many; J: TRBJ2-7; V: TRBV28; D: TRBD1; DNA: TGTGCCAGCAGTTCTGCCGGGACAGGGGAGCGCTACGAGCAGTACTTC; CDR3: CASSSAGTGERYEQYF
length: 13; size: many; J: TRBJ1-1; V: TRBV24-1; D: .; DNA: TGTGCCACCAGTGATCGGGGTAGAGCTGAAGCTTTCTTT; CDR3: CATSDRGRAEAFF
length: 13; size: many; J: TRBJ2-2; V: TRBV14; D: .; DNA: TGTGCCAGCAGCCAACAGGGGACCGGGGAGCTGTTTTTT; CDR3: CASSQQGTGELFF
length: 16; size: .; J: TRBJ2-1; V: TRBV15; D: TRBD2; DNA: TGTGCCACCAGCTCACGGACTAGCGGTCCCTACAATGAGCAGTTCTTC; CDR3: CATSSRTSGPYNEQFF
length: 13; size: many; J: TRBJ2-1; V: TRBV7-8; D: .; DNA: TGTGCCAGCAGCTCCAATACGTTTAATGAGCAGTTCTTC; CDR3: CASSSNTFNEQFF
length: 12; size: many; J: TRBJ2-7; V: TRBV20-1; D: .; DNA: TGCAGTGCTAGGCCAGGGGATTACGAGCAGTACTTC; CDR3: CSARPGDYEQYF
length: 15; size: many; J: TRBJ2-1; V: TRBV9; D: .; DNA: TGTGCCAGCAGCGTGGATCGGGGGAGCTACAATGAGCAGTTCTTC; CDR3: CASSVDRGSYNEQFF
length: 13; size: many; J: TRBJ1-1; V: TRBV19; D: .; DNA: TGTGCCAGTAGGGCAACAGTGAACACTGAAGCTTTCTTT; CDR3: CASRATVNTEAFF
length: 15; size: many; J: TRBJ2-3; V: TRBV4-2; D: .; DNA: TGTGCCAGCAGCCAAAGGTCCCTAAGCACAGATACGCAGTATTTT; CDR3: CASSQRSLSTDTQYF
length: 14; size: many; J: TRBJ2-2; V: TRBV27; D: .; DNA: TGTGCCAGCAGTTTATTTTCGGGAACCGGGGAGCTGTTTTTT; CDR3: CASSLFSGTGELFF
length: 13; size: many; J: TRBJ1-2; V: TRBV28; D: .; DNA: TGTGCCAGCAGTCTCAATAGGGACTATGGCTACACCTTC; CDR3: CASSLNRDYGYTF
length: 18; size: many; J: TRBJ2-5; V: TRBV28; D: TRBD2; DNA: TGTGCCAGCAGTTTATTTGGGGCTAGCGGGACGGCACGGGAGACCCAGTACTTC; CDR3: CASSLFGASGTARETQYF
length: 16; size: many; J: TRBJ1-5; V: TRBV20-1; D: TRBD1; DNA: TGCAGTGCTCTCCGACAGGGTTTTGAGGTCGGTCAGCCCCAGCATTTT; CDR3: CSALRQGFEVGQPQHF
length: 14; size: many; J: TRBJ2-1; V: TRBV28; D: .; DNA: TGTGCCAGCAATATTCCTGGAACCTACAATGAGCAGTTCTTC; CDR3: CASNIPGTYNEQFF
length: 15; size: .; J: TRBJ2-1; V: TRBV6-8; D: TRBD2; DNA: TGTGCCAGCACTACCGGGACTAGCGGGAGTAATGAGCAGTTCTTC; CDR3: CASTTGTSGSNEQFF
length: 15; size: many; J: TRBJ2-1; V: TRBV5-1; D: TRBD2; DNA: TGCGCCAGCAGCGCGGGACTAGCGGGAGAAGATGAGCAGTTCTTC; CDR3: CASSAGLAGEDEQFF